This is a list of T cell receptor beta chains from one sample in a study of blood T cell repertoires in COVID-19. Generated by immunoSEQ multiplex PCR, the TCRdb table keeps only in-frame clones and is missing some. The table lists 140,000 to 150,000 clones, approximately 87% of them singletons, with approximately 6.1% in the top ten. Source material: peripheral blood. The receptors shown here come from an elderly man with acute or convalescent COVID-19. CDR3s include the opening cysteine and the closing phenylalanine or tryptophan. The D gene is left open where the match is weak.

v_call	d_call	cdr3_aa
TRBV5-1	-	CASSLGGFNYGYTF
TRBV29-1	TRBD1	CSVAGGRSSYEQYF
TRBV28	TRBD2	CASSSTLAGVRETQYF
TRBV5-1	-	CASSRNLGGQDTQYF
TRBV25-1	-	CASSSRGLGYEQYF
TRBV5-1	TRBD1	CASSLGRTGGREQYF
TRBV7-3	TRBD1	CASSLSSGTGGYGANVLTF
TRBV18	-	CASSPLSSVSYNEQFF
TRBV27	-	CASSFQGPNQPQHF
TRBV14	TRBD1	CASSPVDRGTQAFF
TRBV5-6	TRBD1	CASSLDRGPSNEQFF
TRBV3-1/TRBV3-2	-	CASSRTSNEQFF
TRBV30	-	CASGGANTEAFF
TRBV5-1	-	CASRSAGRNNEQFF
TRBV19	TRBD1	CASSTTGTGVNSPLHF
TRBV9	-	CASSGGLTRAHEQYF
TRBV30	-	CAWSVRRSGPITSGSYNEQFF
TRBV6-5	TRBD2	CASSYGTSGNYEQYF
TRBV28	-	CASSLRYEQYF
TRBV28	TRBD1	CASNRAGLGQQETQYF
TRBV30	-	CAWSDQGEDGYTF
TRBV3-1/TRBV3-2	TRBD2	CASSQAGAGTGELFF
TRBV4-1	TRBD1	CASSQAGTRGETQYF
TRBV19	TRBD1	CASSIGTSWDRVVLGYTF
TRBV3-1/TRBV3-2	-	CASSRTATNEKLFF
TRBV7-2	-	CASSLVGGSYEQYF
TRBV24-1	TRBD1	CATGGQEGSNQLQHF
TRBV5-1	-	CASRYREMGSYEQYF
TRBV6-5	-	CARQWSSYNSPLHF
TRBV6-5	-	CASSYLGQGGTQYF
TRBV28	-	CASGALLIPGNTIYF
TRBV10-3	TRBD1	CAISGVNRGGYGYTF
TRBV15	TRBD2	CATSPGLAGVKWGNEQFF
TRBV5-1	-	CASSLEQGPKTQYF
TRBV7-9	-	CASSTIRGGAKNIQYF
TRBV3-1/TRBV3-2	-	CASSQADEQFF
TRBV2	-	CASRELQTGNTEAFF
TRBV27	TRBD2	CASSHGTSGRSANTGELFF
TRBV7-9	TRBD2	CASSFRLAGVYEQYF
TRBV2	TRBD2	CASSESSRGGLRTDTQYF
TRBV2	-	CASSEEAPGMGEKLFF
TRBV2	TRBD2	CASTSGGVFADTQYF
TRBV28	-	CASSLWDMGGEQYF
TRBV28	-	CASSPPGKYGYTF